There are a few counts of the clone carrying this TCR beta chain. The V gene lost 5 bases and the J gene lost 1 base, with 12 bases spanning the gap. The CDR3 runs to 14 residues. CDR1 and CDR2 from the germline V gene are SGHRS and YFSETQ. The data originate from a study of blood T cell repertoires in COVID-19. Sequencing used immunoSEQ multiplex PCR; TCRdb keeps in-frame clones, though not all of them. The sample includes under 200,000 clones, 65% to 85% seen only once; the top ten take about 4%. Source material: peripheral blood. The rearrangement uses TRBV5-1 and TRBJ1-1; TRBD1 is a possible D gene (6 bases). The source is a woman older than 75 with acute or convalescent COVID-19. The CDR3 DNA follows: TGCGCCAGCAGGTTCAGGGGTTCGAACACTGAAGCTTTCTTT. It encodes CASRFRGSNTEAFF.